A selection of T cell receptor beta chains follows, all from one sample in a study of Ad26.COV2.S vaccination and SARS-CoV-2 variants. Assay used: immunoSEQ multiplex PCR; TCRdb lists only in-frame clones, some missing. Among 300,000 to 400,000 clones, approximately 84% were seen once, and the ten largest hold roughly 3.1%. This specimen consisted of peripheral blood, obtained in a trial of Ad26.COV2.S vaccine versus placebo. These receptors originate from a person aged 18 to 59 who received the Ad26.COV2.S COVID-19 vaccine or a placebo. CDR3s include the opening cysteine and the closing phenylalanine or tryptophan. Each record gives: V gene, clone size, CDR3 protein. Size tells how often a clone was seen (once, few, many) or the class of an expanded clone, and some rows leave it out.

>TRBV7-6|NA
CASSSMGRQGSYEQYF
>TRBV5-4|few
CASSPSGLAGGSTDTQYF
>TRBV4-1|NA
CASSQGQGTEQFF
>TRBV7-2|NA
CASSLEGVVRPQHF
>TRBV27|NA
CASSLGGTMNYGYTF
>TRBV7-2|NA
CASRKAGDGYTF
>TRBV6-4|NA
CASSDSTGTSGGASGELFF
>TRBV3-1/TRBV3-2|NA
CASSRDSRYTEAFF
>TRBV9|NA
CASSPRTSGRMSSYNEQFF
>TRBV6-2/TRBV6-3|NA
CASSYSPTSNTGELFF